Each of the 2 T cell receptor beta chains below was sequenced from the same sample in a study of cytomegalovirus exposure and HLA in healthy donors. The primer mix had 60 Vbeta and 13 Jbeta primers. Measured with immunoSEQ multiplex PCR; TCRdb has only the in-frame clones, and not every one. The sample holds 200,000 to 300,000 clones; over 80% are singletons and the top ten take 5.4%. The sample consisted of PBMCs. These receptors all stem from a woman in her thirties or forties in good health and CMV-seropositive.

J is TRBJ1-2 and V is TRBV6-1; D remains unclear. The CDR3 is 12 residues long. The V and J ends lost 10 bases and 3 bases respectively, with 12 bases between them. Germline V gene lookup returns CDR1 MNHNS and CDR2 SASEGT. CDR3 nucleotides: TGTGCCATCGCCCCCGGGTACTATGGCTACACCTTC. It encodes CAIAPGYYGYTF.

This chain links TRBV5-1 with TRBJ2-1; 9 nucleotides line up with TRBD1. Trimming at V came to 4 bases and at J to 4 bases, leaving 6 bases not matched to a gene. Germline CDR1 reads SGHRS; CDR2 reads YFSETQ. There are 15 residues in the CDR3. CDR3 in amino acids: CASSGPGQGYNEQFF. The CDR3 nucleotides are TGCGCCAGCAGCGGACCGGGACAGGGATACAATGAGCAGTTCTTC.